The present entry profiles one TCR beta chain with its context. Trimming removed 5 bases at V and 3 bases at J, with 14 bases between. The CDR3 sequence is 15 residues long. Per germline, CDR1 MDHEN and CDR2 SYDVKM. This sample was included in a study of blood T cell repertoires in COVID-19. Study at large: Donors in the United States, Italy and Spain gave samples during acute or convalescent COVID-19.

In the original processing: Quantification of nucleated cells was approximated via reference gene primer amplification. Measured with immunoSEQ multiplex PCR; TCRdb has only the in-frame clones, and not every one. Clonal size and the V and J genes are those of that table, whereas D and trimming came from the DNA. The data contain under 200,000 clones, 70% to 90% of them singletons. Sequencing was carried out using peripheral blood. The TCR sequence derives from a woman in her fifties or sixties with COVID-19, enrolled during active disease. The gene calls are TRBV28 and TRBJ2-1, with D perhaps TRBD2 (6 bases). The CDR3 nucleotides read TGTGCCAGCAGTATACCGGGACTGCACTACAATGAGCAGTTCTTC. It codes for CASSIPGLHYNEQFF. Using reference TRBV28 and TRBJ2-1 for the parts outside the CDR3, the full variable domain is DVKVTQSSRYLVKRTGEKVFLECVQDMDHENMFWYRQDPGLGLRLIYFSYDVKMKEKGDIPEGYSVSREKKERFSLILESASTNQTSMYLCASSIPGLHYNEQFFGPGTRLTVL.